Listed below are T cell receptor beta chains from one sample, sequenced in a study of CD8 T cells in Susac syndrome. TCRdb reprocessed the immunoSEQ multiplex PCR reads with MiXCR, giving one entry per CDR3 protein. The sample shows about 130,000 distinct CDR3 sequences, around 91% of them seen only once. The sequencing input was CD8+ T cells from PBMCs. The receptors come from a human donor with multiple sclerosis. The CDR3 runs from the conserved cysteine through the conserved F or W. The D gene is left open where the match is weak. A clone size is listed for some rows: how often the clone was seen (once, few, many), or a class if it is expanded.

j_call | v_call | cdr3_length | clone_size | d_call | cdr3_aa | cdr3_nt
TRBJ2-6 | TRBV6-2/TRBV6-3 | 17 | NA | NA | CASSYRQPTSGANVLTF | TGTGCCAGCAGTTATCGGCAGCCCACCTCTGGGGCCAACGTCCTGACTTTC
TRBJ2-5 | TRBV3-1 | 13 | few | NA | CASSQDVEETQYF | TGTGCCAGCAGCCAAGATGTCGAGGAGACCCAGTACTTC
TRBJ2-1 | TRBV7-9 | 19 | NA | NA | CASSSQDSGGRNSYNEQFF | TGTGCCAGCAGCTCTCAGGACAGTGGAGGACGGAACTCCTACAATGAGCAGTTCTTC
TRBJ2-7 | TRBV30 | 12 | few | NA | CAWFAGDYEQYF | TGTGCCTGGTTCGCAGGGGACTACGAGCAGTACTTC
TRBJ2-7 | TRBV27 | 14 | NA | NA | CASSLEAAYAKQYF | TGTGCCAGCAGTTTGGAGGCGGCTTACGCGAAGCAGTACTTC
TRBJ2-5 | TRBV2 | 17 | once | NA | CASSEALGRTPQETQYF | TGTGCCAGCAGTGAAGCACTGGGAAGAACACCTCAAGAGACCCAGTACTTC
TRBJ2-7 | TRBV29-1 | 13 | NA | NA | CSVEDGELYEQYF | TGCAGCGTTGAAGACGGGGAACTCTACGAGCAGTACTTC
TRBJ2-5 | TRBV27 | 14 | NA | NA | CASSRLGGQETQYF | TGTGCCAGCAGCCGTCTCGGGGGACAAGAGACCCAGTACTTC
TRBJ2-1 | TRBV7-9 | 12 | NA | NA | CASRRLDNEQFF | TGTGCCAGCAGGCGACTAGACAATGAGCAGTTCTTC
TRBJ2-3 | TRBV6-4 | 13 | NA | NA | CASSDGSTDTQYF | TGTGCCAGCAGTGACGGGAGCACAGATACGCAGTATTTT
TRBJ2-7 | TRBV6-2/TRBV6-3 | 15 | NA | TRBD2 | CASSYTSGSSYEQYF | TGTGCCAGCAGTTATACTAGCGGGAGCTCCTACGAGCAGTACTTC
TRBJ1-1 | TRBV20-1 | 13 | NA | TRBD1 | CSADRGRDTEAFF | TGCAGTGCTGACAGGGGAAGGGACACTGAAGCTTTCTTT
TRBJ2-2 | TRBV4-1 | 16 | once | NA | CASSQVEAGNTGELFF | TGCGCCAGCAGCCAAGTAGAAGCGGGTAATACCGGGGAGCTGTTTTTT
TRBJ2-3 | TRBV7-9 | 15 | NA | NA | CASSLEGGSTDTQYF | TGTGCCAGCAGCTTGGAGGGAGGCTCCACAGATACGCAGTATTTT
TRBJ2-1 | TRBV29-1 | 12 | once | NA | CSVVKGRNEQFF | TGCAGCGTTGTAAAGGGCCGGAATGAGCAGTTCTTC
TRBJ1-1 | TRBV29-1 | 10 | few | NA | CSVLGTEAFF | TGCAGCGTTCTGGGGACTGAAGCTTTCTTT
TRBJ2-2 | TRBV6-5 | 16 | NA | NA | CASSYEQGEDTGELFF | TGTGCCAGCAGTTACGAACAGGGAGAGGACACCGGGGAGCTGTTTTTT
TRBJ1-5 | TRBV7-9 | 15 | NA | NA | CASSLAGLGNQPQHF | TGTGCCAGCAGCTTAGCTGGGTTGGGCAATCAGCCCCAGCATTTT
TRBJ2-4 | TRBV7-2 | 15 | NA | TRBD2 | CASSSLTSGKNIQYF | TGTGCCAGCAGCTCCCTGACTAGCGGAAAAAACATTCAGTACTTC
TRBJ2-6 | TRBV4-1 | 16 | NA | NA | CASSPEVRAGANVLTF | TGCGCCAGCAGCCCAGAGGTCAGGGCTGGGGCCAACGTCCTGACTTTC
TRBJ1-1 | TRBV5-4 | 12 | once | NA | CASSEEDTEAFF | TGTGCCAGCAGCGAGGAGGACACTGAAGCTTTCTTT
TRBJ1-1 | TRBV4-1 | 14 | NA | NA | CASSQEPRETEAFF | TGCGCCAGCAGCCAAGAGCCCAGGGAAACTGAAGCTTTCTTT
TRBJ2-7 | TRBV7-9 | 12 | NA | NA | CASSVGAYEQYF | TGTGCCAGCAGCGTAGGGGCCTACGAGCAGTACTTC
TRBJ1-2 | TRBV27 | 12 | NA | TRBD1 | CASSLQGEGYTF | TGTGCCAGCAGTCTACAGGGGGAAGGCTACACCTTC
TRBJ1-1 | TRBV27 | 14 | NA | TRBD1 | CASSWDSQNTEAFF | TGTGCCAGCAGTTGGGACAGTCAGAACACTGAAGCTTTCTTT
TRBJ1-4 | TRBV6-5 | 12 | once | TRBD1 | CASSTTGQKLFF | TGTGCCAGCAGCACGACAGGGCAAAAACTGTTTTTT
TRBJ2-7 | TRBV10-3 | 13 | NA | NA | CATVQALSYEQYF | TGTGCCACCGTCCAAGCCCTCTCCTACGAGCAGTACTTC
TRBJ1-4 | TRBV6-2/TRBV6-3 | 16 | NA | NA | CASRPELGQSIEKLFF | TGTGCCAGCAGGCCCGAACTAGGACAGTCTATTGAAAAACTGTTTTTT
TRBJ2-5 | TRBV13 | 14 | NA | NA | CASSYYGYQETQYF | TGTGCCAGCAGCTATTACGGTTACCAAGAGACCCAGTACTTC
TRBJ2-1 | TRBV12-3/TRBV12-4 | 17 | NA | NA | CASSSEVAASSYNEQFF | TGTGCCAGCAGTTCCGAGGTAGCGGCCAGCTCCTACAATGAGCAGTTCTTC
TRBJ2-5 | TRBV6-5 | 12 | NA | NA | CASSLTAETQYF | TGTGCCAGCAGTTTGACAGCAGAGACCCAGTACTTC
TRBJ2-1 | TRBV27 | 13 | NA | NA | CASSSRLEGEQFF | TGTGCCAGCAGTTCCCGACTAGAGGGTGAGCAGTTCTTC
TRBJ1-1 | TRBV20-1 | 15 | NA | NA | CSASPLTEDNTEAFF | TGCAGTGCTAGTCCCCTCACAGAAGATAACACTGAAGCTTTCTTT
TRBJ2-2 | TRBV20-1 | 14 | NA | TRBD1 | CSAWWDSNTGELFF | TGCAGTGCTTGGTGGGACAGCAACACCGGGGAGCTGTTTTTT
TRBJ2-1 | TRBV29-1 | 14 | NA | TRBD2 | CSVEGTSGTFGQFF | TGCAGCGTTGAAGGGACTAGCGGCACTTTCGGGCAGTTCTTC
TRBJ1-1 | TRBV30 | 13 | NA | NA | CAWSVVLNTEAFF | TGTGCCTGGAGTGTGGTTCTGAACACTGAAGCTTTCTTT
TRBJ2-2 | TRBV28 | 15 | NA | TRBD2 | CASRPGTGGSGELFF | TGTGCCAGCAGACCGGGGACCGGGGGGTCCGGGGAGCTGTTTTTT
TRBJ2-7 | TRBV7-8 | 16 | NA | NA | CASSLGVGAVSYEQYF | TGTGCCAGCAGCTTAGGTGTAGGGGCCGTCTCCTACGAGCAGTACTTC
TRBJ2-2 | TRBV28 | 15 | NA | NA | CASSFRGRASGELFF | TGTGCCAGCAGTTTTCGCGGCAGGGCGAGCGGGGAGCTGTTTTTT
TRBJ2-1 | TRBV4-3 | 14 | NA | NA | CASSQRGPYNEQFF | TGCGCCAGCAGCCAAAGGGGACCTTACAATGAGCAGTTCTTC
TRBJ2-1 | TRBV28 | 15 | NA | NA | CASSPMGTNFNEQFF | TGTGCCAGCAGTCCGATGGGGACAAACTTCAATGAGCAGTTCTTC
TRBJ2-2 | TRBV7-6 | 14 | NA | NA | CASSWGLFTGELFF | TGTGCCAGCAGCTGGGGACTCTTCACCGGGGAGCTGTTTTTT
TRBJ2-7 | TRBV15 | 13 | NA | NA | CATSSGISYEQYF | TGTGCCACCAGCAGCGGGATCTCCTACGAGCAGTACTTC
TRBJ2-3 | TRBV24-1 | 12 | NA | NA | CATSTFGDTQYF | TGTGCCACCAGTACCTTCGGAGATACGCAGTATTTT
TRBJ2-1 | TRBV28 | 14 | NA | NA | CASSFPTKYNEQFF | TGTGCCAGCAGTTTCCCCACCAAATACAATGAGCAGTTCTTC
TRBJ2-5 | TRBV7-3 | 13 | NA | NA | CASSSKYQETQYF | TGTGCCAGCAGCTCCAAATACCAAGAGACCCAGTACTTC
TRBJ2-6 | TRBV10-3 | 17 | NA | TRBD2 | CAISEQRERPGANVLTF | TGTGCCATCAGTGAACAGCGGGAGAGACCTGGGGCCAACGTCCTGACTTTC
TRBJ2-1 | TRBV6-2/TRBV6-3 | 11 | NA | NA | CASSWGAVQFF | TGTGCCAGCAGTTGGGGGGCCGTACAGTTCTTC
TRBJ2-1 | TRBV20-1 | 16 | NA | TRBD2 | CSARDLNGTSGYEQFF | TGCAGTGCTAGAGATCTTAATGGGACTAGCGGATATGAGCAGTTCTTC
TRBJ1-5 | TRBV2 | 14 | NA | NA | CASSDGVGNQPQHF | TGTGCCAGCAGTGACGGAGTGGGTAATCAGCCCCAGCATTTT